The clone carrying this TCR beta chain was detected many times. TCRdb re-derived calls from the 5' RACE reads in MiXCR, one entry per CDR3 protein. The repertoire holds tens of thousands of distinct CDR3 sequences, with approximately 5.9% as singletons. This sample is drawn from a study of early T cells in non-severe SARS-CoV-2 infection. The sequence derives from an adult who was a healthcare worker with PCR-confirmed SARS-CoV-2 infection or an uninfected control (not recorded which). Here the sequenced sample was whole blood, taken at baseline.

The CDR3 spells CASSLRTGEDTQYF. The DNA of the CDR3 is TGCGCCAGCAGCTTGCGAACAGGGGAAGATACGCAGTATTTT. The chain has TRBV5-1 and TRBJ2-3; 7 positions match TRBD1. V gave up 1 base and J gave up 5 bases; unmatched junction bases: 4. This CDR3 is built from 14 residues. Germline CDR1 and CDR2: SGHRS and YFSETQ. Full variable domain (missing parts from reference TRBV5-1 and TRBJ2-3): KAGVTQTPRYLIKTRGQQVTLSCSPISGHRSVSWYQQTPGQGLQFLFEYFSETQRNKGNFPGRFSGRQFSNSRSEMNVSTLELGDSALYLCASSLRTGEDTQYFGPGTRLTVL.